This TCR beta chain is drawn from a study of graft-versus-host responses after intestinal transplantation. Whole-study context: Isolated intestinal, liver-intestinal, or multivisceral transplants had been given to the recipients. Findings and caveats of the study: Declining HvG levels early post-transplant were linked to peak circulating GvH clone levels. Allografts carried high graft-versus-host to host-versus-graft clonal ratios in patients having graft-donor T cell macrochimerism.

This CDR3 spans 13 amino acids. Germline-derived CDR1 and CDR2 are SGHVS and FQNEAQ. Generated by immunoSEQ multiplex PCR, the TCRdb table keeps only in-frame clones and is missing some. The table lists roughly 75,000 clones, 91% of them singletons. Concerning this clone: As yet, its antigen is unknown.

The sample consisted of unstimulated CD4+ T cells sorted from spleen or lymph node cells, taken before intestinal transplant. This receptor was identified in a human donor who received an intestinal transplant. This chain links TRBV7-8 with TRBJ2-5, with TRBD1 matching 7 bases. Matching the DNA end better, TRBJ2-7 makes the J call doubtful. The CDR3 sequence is CASSTGASYEQYF. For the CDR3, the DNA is TGTGCCAGCAGCACAGGGGCCTCCTACGAGCAGTACTTC.